A single sample gave rise to the 8 T cell receptor beta chains below, sequenced in a study of OX40 agonist ivuxolimab in advanced cancers. TCRdb's copy holds only in-frame clones and misses some; the assay was immunoSEQ multiplex PCR. The table records approximately 60,000 clones, over 90% of them present only once. The sequencing used CD4+ or CD8+ T cells sorted from blood, collected in a trial of the OX40 agonist ivuxolimab. Every receptor here comes from an adult with an advanced solid tumor such as melanoma, head and neck, liver or kidney cancer.

This clone was observed a handful of times. The chain combines TRBV28 with TRBJ1-4; D remains unclear. Germline values: CDR1 MDHEN, CDR2 SYDVKM. This CDR3 has 10 residues. With 6 bases removed from V and 15 bases from J, the gap between germline ends came to 11 bases. The CDR3 sequence: CASSGLLLFF. The CDR3 DNA follows: TGTGCCAGCAGCGGGTTGCTGTTGTTTTTT.

The rearrangement links TRBV20-1 to TRBJ2-2, with D unresolved. CDR3 length equals 11 residues. V gave up 6 bases and J gave up 8 bases, with 10 bases separating them. Germline loops: CDR1 DFQATT, CDR2 SNEGSKA (reference sequence). The chain's CDR3 is CSASTGGELFF. For the CDR3, the DNA is TGCAGTGCCTCCACCGGGGGGGAGCTGTTTTTT.

The CDR3 protein is CASSEDRYSNQPQHF. As DNA, the CDR3 is TGTGCCAGCAGTGAAGACAGGTATAGCAATCAGCCCCAGCATTTT. This chain links TRBV27 with TRBJ1-5; D perhaps matches TRBD1 (6 bases). The CDR3 has 15 residues. V lost 5 bases and J lost 0, with 11 bases in between. The germline CDR1 and CDR2 sequences are MNHEY and SMNVEV (reference sequence).

The chain recombines TRBV19 with TRBJ2-7; no definite D call. Germline assignment: CDR1 LNHDA and CDR2 SQIVND (reference sequence). Trimming took off 3 bases at V and 2 bases at J, with 8 bases between the two ends. CDR3 length: 13 residues. CDR3 residues: CASSISSTYEQYF. In DNA, the CDR3 is TGTGCCAGTAGTATCTCCTCGACCTACGAGCAGTACTTC.

The gene calls are TRBV27 and TRBJ2-1; 7 bases map to TRBD1. This CDR3 is built from 16 residues. J gave up 4 bases and V 2 bases, and 8 bases lay outside the gene matches. Germline assignment: CDR1 MNHEY and CDR2 SMNVEV (reference sequence). The CDR3 spells CASSLVGDSTYNEQFF. The CDR3, as DNA: TGTGCCAGCAGTTTAGTGGGGGACAGTACATACAATGAGCAGTTCTTC.

This chain connects TRBV9 to TRBJ2-7; 9 bases match TRBD1. This CDR3 is built from 16 residues. The V segment lost 4 bases and the J segment 4 bases; nucleotides outside the gene matches: 12. Germline lookup yields CDR1 SGDLS and CDR2 YYNGEE. The CDR3 sequence is CASSPRGQGNFYEQYF. In DNA form, the CDR3 reads TGTGCCAGCAGCCCTCGGGGACAGGGTAATTTTTACGAGCAGTACTTC.

The chain recombines TRBV19 with TRBJ1-2, with no clear D. This CDR3 has 12 residues. Germline lookup yields CDR1 LNHDA and CDR2 SQIVND (reference sequence). Trimming removed 5 bases from V and 4 bases from J, with 8 bases in between. The CDR3 sequence: CASSATFYGYTF. The CDR3 nucleotides read TGTGCCAGTAGTGCGACTTTCTATGGCTACACCTTC.

The V gene is TRBV6-6, the J gene TRBJ1-1; TRBD1 matches at 7 bases. The germline V gene has CDR1 MNHNY and CDR2 SVGAGI (reference sequence). The CDR3 contains 14 residues. The V segment lost 6 bases and the J segment 1 base; nucleotides outside the gene matches: 5. The CDR3 sequence is CASSLDRRNTEAFF. In DNA, the CDR3 is TGTGCCAGCAGCCTGGACAGGAGGAACACTGAAGCTTTCTTT.